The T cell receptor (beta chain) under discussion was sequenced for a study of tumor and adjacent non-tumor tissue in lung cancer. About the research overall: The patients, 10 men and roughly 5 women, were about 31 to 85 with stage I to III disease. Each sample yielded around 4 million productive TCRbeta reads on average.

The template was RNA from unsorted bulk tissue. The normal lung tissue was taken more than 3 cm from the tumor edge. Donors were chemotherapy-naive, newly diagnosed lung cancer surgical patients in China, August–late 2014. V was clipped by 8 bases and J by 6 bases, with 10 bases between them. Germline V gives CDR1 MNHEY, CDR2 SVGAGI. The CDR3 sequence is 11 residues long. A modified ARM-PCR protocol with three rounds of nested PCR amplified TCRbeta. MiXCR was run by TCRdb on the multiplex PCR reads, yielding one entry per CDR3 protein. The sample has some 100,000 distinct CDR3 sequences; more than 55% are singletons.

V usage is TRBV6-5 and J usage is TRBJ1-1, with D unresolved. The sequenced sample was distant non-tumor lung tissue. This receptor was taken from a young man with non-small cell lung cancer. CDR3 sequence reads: CASLRAAEAFF. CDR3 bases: TGTGCCAGCCTGCGGGCAGCTGAAGCTTTCTTT.